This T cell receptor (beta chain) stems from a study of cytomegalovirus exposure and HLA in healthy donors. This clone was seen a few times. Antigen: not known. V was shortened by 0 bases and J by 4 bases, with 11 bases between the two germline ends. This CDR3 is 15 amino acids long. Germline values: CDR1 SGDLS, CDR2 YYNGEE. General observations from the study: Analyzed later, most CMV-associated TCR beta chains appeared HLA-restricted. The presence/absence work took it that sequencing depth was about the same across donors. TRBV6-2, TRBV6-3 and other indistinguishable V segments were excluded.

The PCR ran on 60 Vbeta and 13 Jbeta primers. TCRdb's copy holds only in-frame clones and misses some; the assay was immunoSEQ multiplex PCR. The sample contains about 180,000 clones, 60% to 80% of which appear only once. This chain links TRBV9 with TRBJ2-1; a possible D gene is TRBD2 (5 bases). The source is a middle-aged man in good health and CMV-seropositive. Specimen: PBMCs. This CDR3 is CASSVAVATYNEQFF. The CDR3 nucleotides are TGTGCCAGCAGCGTAGCGGTAGCGACTTACAATGAGCAGTTCTTC.